The source of this TCR beta chain is a study of Ad26.COV2.S vaccination and SARS-CoV-2 variants. Study context: Each vaccinee took Ad26.COV2.S intramuscularly, once or twice 56 days apart. Study observations and caveats: Vaccinated and placebo-treated recipients had similar non-spike TCR breadth. From the TCR breadth and depth analyses, total T cell responses may have been underestimated.

Germline CDR1 and CDR2: ENHRY and SYGVKD. The CDR3 runs 15 residues. Trimming pared 2 bases from V and 2 bases from J, leaving 9 bases between. Treatment meaning: 15 to 20 received Ad26.COV2.S at low or high dose, single or two shots; roughly 5 received placebo; per-sample allocation not given. Collection of samples fell on day 63 after the first vaccine or placebo injection. Of note for this clone: Its target is unknown.

Generated by immunoSEQ multiplex PCR, the TCRdb table keeps only in-frame clones and is missing some. The table records 350,000 to 500,000 clones, 70% to 90% of them present only once. This TCR was sampled from a person between 18 and 59 years old who received the Ad26.COV2.S COVID-19 vaccine or a placebo. The V and J genes are TRBV10-3 and TRBJ2-2; perhaps TRBD1 as D (5 bases). Sequencing was performed on peripheral blood, taken in a trial of Ad26.COV2.S vaccine versus placebo. The CDR3: CAISEPTENTGELFF. The CDR3 DNA is TGTGCCATCAGTGAGCCGACAGAAAACACCGGGGAGCTGTTTTTT.